Below are 2 T cell receptor beta chains sequenced from a single sample in a study of CD8+ T cells in alopecia areata. TCR sequencing used cDNA made by reverse transcription of extracted RNA. The protocol was immunoSEQ multiplex PCR, while the TCRdb copy is restricted to in-frame clones and leaves out a portion. The data contain nearly 110,000 clones, around 83% of them singletons. The treatment is: oral pan-JAK inhibitor, 5-10 mg twice daily. Source: CD8+ T cells sorted from blood, taken at week 24, from a patient treated with tofacitinib. Every receptor here comes from a human donor with alopecia areata.

J is TRBJ1-1 and V is TRBV5-4; 9 bases are a match to TRBD1. Germline CDR1 and CDR2: SGHNT and YYREEE (reference sequence). This CDR3 contains 16 residues. Losses at the gene ends were 2 bases for V and 2 bases for J; bases not matched to a gene: 7. The CDR3 here is CASSLVRQGGNTEAFF. CDR3 bases: TGTGCCAGCAGCTTAGTTCGACAGGGGGGCAACACTGAAGCTTTCTTT.

The chain combines TRBV10-3 with TRBJ1-1, with TRBD1 as a possible D gene (5 bases). The CDR3 has 13 amino acids. The germline V gene encodes CDR1 ENHRY and CDR2 SYGVKD. Trimming pared 4 bases from V and 3 bases from J, leaving 9 bases between. The CDR3: CAISVGLDTEAFF. CDR3 coding DNA: TGTGCCATCAGTGTGGGGCTTGACACTGAAGCTTTCTTT.